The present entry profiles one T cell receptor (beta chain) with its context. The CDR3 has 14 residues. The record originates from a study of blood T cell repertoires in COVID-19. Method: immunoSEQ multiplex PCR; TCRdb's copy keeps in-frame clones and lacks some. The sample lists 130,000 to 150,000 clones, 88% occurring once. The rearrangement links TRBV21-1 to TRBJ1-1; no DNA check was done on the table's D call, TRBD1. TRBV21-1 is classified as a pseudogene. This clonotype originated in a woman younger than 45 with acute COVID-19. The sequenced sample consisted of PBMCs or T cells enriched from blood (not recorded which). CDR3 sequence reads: CASSGRVPSSEAFF. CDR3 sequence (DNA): TGTGCCAGCAGCGGCAGGGTCCCAAGCTCTGAAGCTTTCTTT.